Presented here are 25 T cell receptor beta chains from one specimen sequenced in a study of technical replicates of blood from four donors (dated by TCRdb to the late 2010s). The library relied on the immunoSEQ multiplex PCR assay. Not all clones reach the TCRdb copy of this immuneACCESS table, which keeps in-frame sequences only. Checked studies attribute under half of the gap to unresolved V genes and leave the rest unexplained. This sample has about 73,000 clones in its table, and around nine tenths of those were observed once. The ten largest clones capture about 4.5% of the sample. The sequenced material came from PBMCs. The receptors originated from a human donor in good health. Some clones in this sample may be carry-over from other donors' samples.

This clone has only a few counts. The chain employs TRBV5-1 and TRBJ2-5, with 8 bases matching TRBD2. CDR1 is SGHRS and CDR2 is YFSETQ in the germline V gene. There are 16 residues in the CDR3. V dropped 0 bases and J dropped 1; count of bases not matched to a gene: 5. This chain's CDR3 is CASSLAGGLAQETQYF. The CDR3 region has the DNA TGCGCCAGCAGCTTGGCCGGAGGACTAGCCCAAGAGACCCAGTACTTC.

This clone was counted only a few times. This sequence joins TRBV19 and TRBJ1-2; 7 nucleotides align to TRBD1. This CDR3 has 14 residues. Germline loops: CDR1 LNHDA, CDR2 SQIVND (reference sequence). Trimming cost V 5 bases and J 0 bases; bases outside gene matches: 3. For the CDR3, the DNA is TGTGCCAGTAGTCCACAGGGGACTAACTATGGCTACACCTTC. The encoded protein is CASSPQGTNYGYTF.

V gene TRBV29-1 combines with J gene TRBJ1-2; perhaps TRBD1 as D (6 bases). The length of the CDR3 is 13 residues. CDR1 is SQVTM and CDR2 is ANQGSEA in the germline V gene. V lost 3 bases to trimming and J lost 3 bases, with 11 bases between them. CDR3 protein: CSVDTQGDYGYTF. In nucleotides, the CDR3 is TGCAGCGTTGACACACAGGGCGACTATGGCTACACCTTC.

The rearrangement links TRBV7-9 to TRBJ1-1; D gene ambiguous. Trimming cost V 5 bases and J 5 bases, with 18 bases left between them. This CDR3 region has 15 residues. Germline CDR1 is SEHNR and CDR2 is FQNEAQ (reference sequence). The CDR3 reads CASSPPTIGSTEAFF. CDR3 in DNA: TGTGCCAGCAGCCCCCCGACAATCGGCAGTACTGAAGCTTTCTTT.

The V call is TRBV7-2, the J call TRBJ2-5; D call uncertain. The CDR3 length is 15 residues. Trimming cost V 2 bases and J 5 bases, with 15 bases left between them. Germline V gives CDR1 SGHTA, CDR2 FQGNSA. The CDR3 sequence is CASSLRLSSGETQYF. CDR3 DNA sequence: TGTGCCAGCAGCTTAAGGCTTAGCTCGGGTGAGACCCAGTACTTC. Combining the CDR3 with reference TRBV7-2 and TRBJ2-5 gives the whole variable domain GAGVSQSPSNKVTEKGKDVELRCDPISGHTALYWYRQSLGQGLEFLIYFQGNSAPDKSGLPSDRFSAERTGGSVSTLTIQRTQQEDSAVYLCASSLRLSSGETQYFGPGTRLLVL.

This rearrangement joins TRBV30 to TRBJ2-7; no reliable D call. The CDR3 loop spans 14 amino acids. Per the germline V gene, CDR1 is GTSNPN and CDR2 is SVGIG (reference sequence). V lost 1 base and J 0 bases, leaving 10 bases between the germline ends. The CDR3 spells CAWSGFGNSYEQYF. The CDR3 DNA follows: TGTGCCTGGAGTGGGTTTGGCAACTCCTACGAGCAGTACTTC.

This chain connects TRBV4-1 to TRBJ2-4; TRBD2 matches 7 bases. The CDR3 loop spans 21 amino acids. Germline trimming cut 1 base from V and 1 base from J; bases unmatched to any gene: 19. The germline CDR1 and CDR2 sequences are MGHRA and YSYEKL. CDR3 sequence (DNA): TGCGCCAGCAGCCAAGGTCTTGTGGGAGGGCGGGTGGTTGAGGCCAAAAACATTCAGTACTTC. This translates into CASSQGLVGGRVVEAKNIQYF.

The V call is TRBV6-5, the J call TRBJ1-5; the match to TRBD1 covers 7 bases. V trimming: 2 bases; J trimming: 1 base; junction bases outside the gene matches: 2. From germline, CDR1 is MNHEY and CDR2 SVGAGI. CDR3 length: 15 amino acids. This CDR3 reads CASSYETGSNQPQHF. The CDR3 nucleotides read TGTGCCAGCAGTTACGAGACAGGGAGCAATCAGCCCCAGCATTTT.

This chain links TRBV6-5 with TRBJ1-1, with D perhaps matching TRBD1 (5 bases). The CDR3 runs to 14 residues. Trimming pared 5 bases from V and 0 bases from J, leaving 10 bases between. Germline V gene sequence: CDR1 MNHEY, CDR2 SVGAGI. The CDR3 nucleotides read TGTGCCAGCAGTCATCAAGGGGTGAACACTGAAGCTTTCTTT. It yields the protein CASSHQGVNTEAFF.

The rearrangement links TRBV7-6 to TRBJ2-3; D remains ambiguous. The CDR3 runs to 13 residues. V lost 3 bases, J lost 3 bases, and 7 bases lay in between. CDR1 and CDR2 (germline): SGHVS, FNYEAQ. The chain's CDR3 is CASSLGITDTQYF. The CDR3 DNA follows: TGTGCCAGCAGCTTGGGCATTACAGATACGCAGTATTTT.

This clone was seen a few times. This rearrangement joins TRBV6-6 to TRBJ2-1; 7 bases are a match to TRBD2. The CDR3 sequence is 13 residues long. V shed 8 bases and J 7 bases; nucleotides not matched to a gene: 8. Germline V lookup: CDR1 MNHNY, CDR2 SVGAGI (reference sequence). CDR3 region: CASAERDVNEQFF. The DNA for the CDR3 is TGTGCCAGCGCGGAGCGGGATGTAAATGAGCAGTTCTTC.

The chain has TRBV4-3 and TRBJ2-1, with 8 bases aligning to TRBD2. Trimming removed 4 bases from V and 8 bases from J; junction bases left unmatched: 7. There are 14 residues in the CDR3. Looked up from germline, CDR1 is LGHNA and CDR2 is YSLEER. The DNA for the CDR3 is TGCGCCAGCAGCCCCGGGACTAGTGTGTATGAGCAGTTCTTC. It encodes CASSPGTSVYEQFF.

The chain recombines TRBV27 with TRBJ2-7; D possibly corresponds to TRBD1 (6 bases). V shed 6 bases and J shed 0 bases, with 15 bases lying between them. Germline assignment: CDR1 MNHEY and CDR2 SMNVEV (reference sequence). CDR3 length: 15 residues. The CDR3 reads CASSGLDSSSYEQYF. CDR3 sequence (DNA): TGTGCCAGCAGCGGTTTGGACAGTAGCTCCTACGAGCAGTACTTC.

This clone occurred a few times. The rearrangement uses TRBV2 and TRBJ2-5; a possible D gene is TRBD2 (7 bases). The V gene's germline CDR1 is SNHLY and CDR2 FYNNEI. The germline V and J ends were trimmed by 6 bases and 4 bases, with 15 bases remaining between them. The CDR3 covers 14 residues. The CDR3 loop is CASRPRGGGETQYF. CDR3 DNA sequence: TGTGCCAGCAGGCCGCGAGGGGGGGGAGAGACCCAGTACTTC.

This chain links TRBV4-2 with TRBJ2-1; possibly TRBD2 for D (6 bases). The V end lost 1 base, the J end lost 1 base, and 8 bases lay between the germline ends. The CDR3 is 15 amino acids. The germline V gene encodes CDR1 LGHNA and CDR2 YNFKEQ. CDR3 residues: CASSQVAESYNEQFF. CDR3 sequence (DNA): TGTGCCAGCAGCCAAGTAGCGGAATCCTACAATGAGCAGTTCTTC.

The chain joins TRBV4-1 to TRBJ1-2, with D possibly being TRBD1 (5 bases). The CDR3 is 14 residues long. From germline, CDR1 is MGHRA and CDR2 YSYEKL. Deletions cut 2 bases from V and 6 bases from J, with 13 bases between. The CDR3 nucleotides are TGCGCCAGCAGCCAACCCTCAGGGAATGATGGCTACACCTTC. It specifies CASSQPSGNDGYTF.

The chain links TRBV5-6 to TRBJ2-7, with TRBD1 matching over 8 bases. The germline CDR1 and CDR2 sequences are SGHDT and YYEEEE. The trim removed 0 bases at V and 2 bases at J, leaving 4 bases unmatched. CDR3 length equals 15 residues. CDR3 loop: CASSLAGTGPYEQYF. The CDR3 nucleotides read TGTGCCAGCAGCTTGGCCGGGACAGGACCCTACGAGCAGTACTTC.

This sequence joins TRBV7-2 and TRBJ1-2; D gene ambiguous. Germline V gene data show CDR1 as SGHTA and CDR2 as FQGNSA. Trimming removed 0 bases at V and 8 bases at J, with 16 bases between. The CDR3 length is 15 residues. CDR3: CASSLAVASQRGYTF. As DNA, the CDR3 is TGTGCCAGCAGCTTAGCGGTGGCGTCCCAGCGGGGCTACACCTTC.

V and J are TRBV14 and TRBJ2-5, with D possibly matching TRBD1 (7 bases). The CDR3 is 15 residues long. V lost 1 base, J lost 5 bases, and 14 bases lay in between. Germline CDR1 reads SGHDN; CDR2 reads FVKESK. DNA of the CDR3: TGTGCCAGCAGCCAAGGAAGCAGGGGGAGGGAGACCCAGTACTTC. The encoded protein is CASSQGSRGRETQYF.

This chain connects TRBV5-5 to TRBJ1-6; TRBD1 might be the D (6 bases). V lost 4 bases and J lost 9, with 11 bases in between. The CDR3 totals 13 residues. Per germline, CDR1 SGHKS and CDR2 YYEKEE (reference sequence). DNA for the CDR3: TGTGCCAGCAGCCTACAGGGTTCTTCACCCCTCCACTTT. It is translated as CASSLQGSSPLHF.

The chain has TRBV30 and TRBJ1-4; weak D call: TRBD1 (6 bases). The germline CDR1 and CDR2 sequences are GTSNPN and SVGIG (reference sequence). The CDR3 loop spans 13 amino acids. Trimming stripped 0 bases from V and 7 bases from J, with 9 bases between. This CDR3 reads CAWSVRTAEKLFF. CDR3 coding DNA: TGTGCCTGGAGTGTAAGGACAGCTGAAAAACTGTTTTTT.

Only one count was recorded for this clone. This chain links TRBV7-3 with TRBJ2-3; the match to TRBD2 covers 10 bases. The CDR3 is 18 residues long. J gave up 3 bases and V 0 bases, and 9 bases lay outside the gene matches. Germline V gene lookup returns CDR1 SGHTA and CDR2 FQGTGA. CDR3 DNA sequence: TGTGCCAGCAGCTTAACCGCCAGGACTAGCGGAAAAACAGATACGCAGTATTTT. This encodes CASSLTARTSGKTDTQYF. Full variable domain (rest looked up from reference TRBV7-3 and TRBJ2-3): GAGVSQTPSNKVTEKGKYVELRCDPISGHTALYWYRQSLGQGPEFLIYFQGTGAADDSGLPNDRFFAVRPEGSVSTLKIQRTERGDSAVYLCASSLTARTSGKTDTQYFGPGTRLTVL.

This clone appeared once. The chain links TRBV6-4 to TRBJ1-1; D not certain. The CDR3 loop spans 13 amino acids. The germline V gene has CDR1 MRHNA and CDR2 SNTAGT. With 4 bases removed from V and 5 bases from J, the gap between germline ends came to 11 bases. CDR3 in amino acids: CASSASMRTEAFF. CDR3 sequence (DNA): TGTGCCAGCAGTGCCAGTATGAGGACTGAAGCTTTCTTT.

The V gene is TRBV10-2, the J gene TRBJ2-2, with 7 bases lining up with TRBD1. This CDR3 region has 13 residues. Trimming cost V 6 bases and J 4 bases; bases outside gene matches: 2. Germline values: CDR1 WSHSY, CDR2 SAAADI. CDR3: CASRTGVTGELFF. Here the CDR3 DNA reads TGCGCCAGCAGAACAGGGGTCACCGGGGAGCTGTTTTTT.

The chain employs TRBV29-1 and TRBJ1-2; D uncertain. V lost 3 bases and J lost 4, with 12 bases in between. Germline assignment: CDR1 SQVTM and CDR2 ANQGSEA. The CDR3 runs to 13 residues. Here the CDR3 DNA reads TGCAGCGTTGAGAAGGGCCGGGGCTATGGCTACACCTTC. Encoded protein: CSVEKGRGYGYTF.